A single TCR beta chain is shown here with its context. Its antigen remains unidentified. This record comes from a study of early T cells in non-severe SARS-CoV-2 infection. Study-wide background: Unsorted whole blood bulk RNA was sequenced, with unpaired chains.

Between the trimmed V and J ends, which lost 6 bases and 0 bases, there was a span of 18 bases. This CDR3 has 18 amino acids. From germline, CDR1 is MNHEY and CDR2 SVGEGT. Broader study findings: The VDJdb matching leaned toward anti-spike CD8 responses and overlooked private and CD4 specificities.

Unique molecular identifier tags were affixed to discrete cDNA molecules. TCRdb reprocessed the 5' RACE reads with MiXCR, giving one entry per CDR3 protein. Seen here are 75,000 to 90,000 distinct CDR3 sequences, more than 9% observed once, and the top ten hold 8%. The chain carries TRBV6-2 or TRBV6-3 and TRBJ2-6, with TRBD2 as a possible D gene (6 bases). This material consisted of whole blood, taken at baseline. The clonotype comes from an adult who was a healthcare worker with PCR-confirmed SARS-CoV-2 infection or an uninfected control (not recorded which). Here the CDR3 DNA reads TGTGCCAGCAGCTCTCCCGCGGAGGGGAGCTCTGGGGCCAACGTCCTGACTTTC. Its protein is CASSSPAEGSSGANVLTF.